This T cell receptor (beta chain) was obtained from a study of blood T cell repertoires in COVID-19. At the level of the study: Samples representing acute and convalescent COVID-19 were sourced from the United States, Italy and Spain. PBMCs, B-cell-depleted T cells, or T cells provided the cDNA or gDNA that made up the material.

Germline CDR1 is SGHRS and CDR2 is YFSETQ. Trimming took 1 base from V and 0 from J; bases not matched to a gene: 9. The CDR3 consists of 17 residues. As handled by the study authors: Amplification with reference gene primers provided the estimates of nucleated cell counts. The table came from immunoSEQ multiplex PCR; TCRdb's copy has only in-frame clones and leaves some out. The D gene and trimming were derived from the DNA, and the V and J assignments and clone size from that table. The sample lists some 400,000 clones; approximately 80% were seen once. The sample comprised peripheral blood. The rearrangement joins TRBV5-1 to TRBJ1-1; 7 bases fit TRBD1. The receptor's source is a human donor with acute or convalescent COVID-19. The donor label of this sample is uncertain. CDR3 bases: TGCGCCAGCAGCTTGACCAGGCAGGGGGTCATGAACACTGAAGCTTTCTTT. As protein: CASSLTRQGVMNTEAFF.